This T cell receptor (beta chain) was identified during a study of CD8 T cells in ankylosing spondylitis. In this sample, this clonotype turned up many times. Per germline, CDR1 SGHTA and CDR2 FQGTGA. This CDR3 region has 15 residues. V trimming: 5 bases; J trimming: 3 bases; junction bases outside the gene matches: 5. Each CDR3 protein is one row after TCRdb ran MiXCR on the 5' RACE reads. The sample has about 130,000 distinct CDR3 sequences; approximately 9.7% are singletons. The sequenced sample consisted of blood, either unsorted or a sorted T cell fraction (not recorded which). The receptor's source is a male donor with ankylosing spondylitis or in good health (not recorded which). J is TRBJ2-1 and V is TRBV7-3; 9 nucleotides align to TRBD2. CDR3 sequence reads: CASSLLREGYNEQFF. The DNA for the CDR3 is TGTGCCAGCAGCCTTCTGCGGGAGGGCTACAATGAGCAGTTCTTC.